This TCR beta chain derives from a study of control samples from healthy donors and cancer patients (dated by TCRdb to 2019 to 2021). The cysteine opens and the phenylalanine closes a CDR3 of 15 amino acids. CDR3 DNA is the only sequence kept; it has 45 bases, read in frame from the first base. A distance of 12 bases separates the germline ends of V and J, which lose 3 bases and 1 base respectively. Based on the germline V gene, the CDR1 and CDR2 sequences are SGHTA and FQGNSA. Library construction relied on the immunoSEQ multiplex PCR assay. TCRdb carries this immuneACCESS record with in-frame sequences only. Its versions omit some clonotypes, under half of them owing to an unresolved V gene in the studies checked, with the rest unexplained. Present in this sample are approximately 82,000 clones, 70% to 90% of which were seen just once. Over 15% of the sample rests with the top ten. With regard to this clone: No cognate antigen has been identified for it. No base quality values were provided; no much bigger clone lies one nucleotide off.

The origin of this receptor is a man aged 50 to 59 in good health. The sequenced material came from blood. The rearranged segments are TRBV7-2 and TRBJ1-1, and TRBD1 may be the D gene, going by 5 matching bases. The sequenced DNA is TGTGCCAGCAGCTTCCTCGGGACCCCGAACACTGAAGCTTTCTTT. The encoded protein is CASSFLGTPNTEAFF.